This T cell receptor (beta chain) is drawn from a study of Graves' ophthalmopathy and Graves' hyperthyroidism. Findings and limits, study-wide: Blood also held most thyroid clonotypes expanded above 0.001 frequency.

Hyperthyroidism was classified as stable if no ophthalmopathy occurred within 18 months of follow-up. Amplification from RNA transcripts yielded the TCR beta CDR3 regions. Second-round multiplex PCR followed a first-round RT-PCR using HTBI primers. TCRdb processed the multiplex PCR reads anew with MiXCR; each CDR3 protein has one entry. The top ten hold approximately 3% of the sample, which has roughly 420,000 distinct CDR3 sequences, around 21% seen once. This clonotype showed up just a few times. Its cognate antigen is unknown. V lost 4 bases to trimming and J lost 3 bases; unmatched junction nucleotides: 3. Germline values: CDR1 SQVTM, CDR2 ANQGSEA. The CDR3 spans 15 residues.

The chain recombines TRBV29-1 with TRBJ2-2; the match to TRBD2 covers 12 bases. This receptor was taken from a woman aged 18 to 35 with stable Graves' hyperthyroidism. The sequenced sample consisted of peripheral blood. CDR3 in amino acids: CSVVRLAGDTGELFF. DNA of the CDR3: TGCAGCGTTGTTCGACTAGCGGGGGACACCGGGGAGCTGTTTTTT.